One TCR beta chain is described in this entry. What it binds is not known. Its ends do not fully match the called genes, so a read error is possible. This CDR3 spans 13 amino acids. This sample's RNA came from whole unsorted tissue. Distant lung tissue was collected more than 3 cm away from the tumor edge. Three rounds of nested PCR, following a modified ARM-PCR protocol, produced the TCRbeta library. One entry per CDR3 protein, called by TCRdb with MiXCR from the multiplex PCR reads. The profile shows about 90,000 distinct CDR3 sequences, around 82% of them singletons. These data are taken from a study of tumor and adjacent non-tumor tissue in lung cancer. Study results and caveats: Compared with tumor, normal lung showed significantly lower TCR diversity.

The sequenced material came from distant non-tumor lung tissue. The TCR was taken from a woman aged 50 to 65 with non-small cell lung cancer. The chain is built from TRBV12-3 or TRBV12-4 and TRBJ1-5; the D is unclear. CDR3 region: CASSQNSNQPHHF. CDR3 nucleotide sequence: TGCGCCAGCAGTCAGAATAGCAATCAGCCCCACCATTTT.